Below, 17 T cell receptor beta chains from the same sample are listed, as sequenced in a study of PD-1 blockade in classical Hodgkin lymphoma. All patients experienced relapse after autologous stem cell transplantation, and brentuximab vedotin exposure was variable. Data came from immunoSEQ multiplex PCR; TCRdb stores just in-frame clones and leaves some out. This table has over 25,000 clones, around four fifths appearing once. This sample comprised peripheral blood mononuclear cells (PBMCs), obtained before the second cycle of nivolumab. These receptor sequences come from a human donor with classical Hodgkin lymphoma.

This clone has just a few counts. The J gene is TRBJ1-4, the V gene TRBV19; D ambiguous. The V end was cut by 2 bases, the J end by 5 bases, with 9 bases between. The CDR3 spans 14 residues. CDR1 LNHDA and CDR2 SQIVND come from the germline V gene (reference sequence). This CDR3 is CASSITPRNEKLFF. The CDR3 DNA reads TGTGCCAGTAGTATAACCCCTAGGAATGAAAAACTGTTTTTT.

This rearrangement joins TRBV9 to TRBJ2-2; the match to TRBD2 covers 9 bases. The ends lost 4 bases at V and 5 bases at J; junction bases unmatched: 9. The CDR3 extends over 16 amino acids. Germline-derived CDR1 and CDR2 are SGDLS and YYNGEE. In DNA form, the CDR3 reads TGTGCCAGCAGCCCTCAGACTAGCGGACCAACCGGGGAGCTGTTTTTT. Protein product: CASSPQTSGPTGELFF.

The V gene is TRBV14, the J gene TRBJ2-4, with 8 positions matching TRBD2. The junction had 2 bases not matched to a gene; V was cut back by 1 base and J by 9 bases. The CDR3 is 13 residues long. The germline V gene has CDR1 SGHDN and CDR2 FVKESK. The CDR3 DNA reads as TGTGCCAGCAGCCAAGTCGGGGGGGCCATTCAGTACTTC. Amino acids: CASSQVGGAIQYF.

This clone appeared a few times. V gene TRBV2 combines with J gene TRBJ1-6, with a tentative D call TRBD1 (5 bases). The CDR3 is 14 residues long. V lost 5 bases and J 7 bases, leaving 12 bases between the germline ends. Germline CDR1 is SNHLY and CDR2 is FYNNEI. The CDR3 nucleotides are TGTGCCAGCAGTATACAGGTGGACAATTCACCCCTCCACTTT. Its translation is CASSIQVDNSPLHF. Full variable domain (missing parts from reference TRBV2 and TRBJ1-6): EPEVTQTPSHQVTQMGQEVILRCVPISNHLYFYWYRQILGQKVEFLVSFYNNEISEKSEIFDDQFSVERPDGSNFTLKIRSTKLEDSAMYFCASSIQVDNSPLHFGNGTRLTVT.

By proportion, this clone is medium-sized. The chain recombines TRBV5-6 with TRBJ2-5, with 11 bases lining up with TRBD2. V was pared by 1 base and J by 5 bases, with 16 bases of the junction left unmatched. Looked up from germline, CDR1 is SGHDT and CDR2 is YYEEEE. The CDR3 sequence is 19 residues long. The CDR3 sequence: CASSLWGLAGGFEWETQYF. The CDR3 DNA reads TGTGCCAGCAGCTTGTGGGGTCTAGCGGGAGGTTTTGAGTGGGAGACCCAGTACTTC. Full variable domain (missing parts from reference TRBV5-6 and TRBJ2-5): DAGVTQSPTHLIKTRGQQVTLRCSPKSGHDTVSWYQQALGQGPQFIFQYYEEEERQRGNFPDRFSGHQFPNYSSELNVNALLLGDSALYLCASSLWGLAGGFEWETQYFGPGTRLLVL.

This clone was counted between two and nine times. The chain uses TRBV4-3 and TRBJ1-2; D gene uncertain. Germline V lookup: CDR1 LGHNA, CDR2 YSLEER. Trimming removed 1 base at V and 3 bases at J, with 9 bases between. The CDR3 loop spans 14 amino acids. The DNA for the CDR3 is TGCGCCAGCAGCCAAGGGCAGGTAGACTATGGCTACACCTTC. As protein: CASSQGQVDYGYTF.

The chain recombines TRBV7-2 with TRBJ1-6; D is undetermined. V lost 5 bases and J 3 bases, leaving 14 bases between the germline ends. Germline CDR1 SGHTA, CDR2 FQGNSA. The CDR3 loop spans 16 amino acids. CDR3 region: CASSPLGSGYNSPLHF. Here the CDR3 DNA reads TGTGCCAGCAGCCCCCTAGGGTCGGGCTATAATTCACCCCTCCACTTT.

V and J are TRBV7-2 and TRBJ2-1; a possible D gene is TRBD2 (6 bases). This CDR3 has 14 residues. In germline, CDR1 is SGHTA, CDR2 FQGNSA. V lost 5 bases, J lost 2 bases, and 10 bases lay in between. CDR3 amino acids: CASSIGGTYNEQFF. The CDR3 DNA reads as TGTGCCAGCAGCATTGGGGGGACCTACAATGAGCAGTTCTTC.

V usage is TRBV6-6 and J usage is TRBJ1-5, with D uncertain. Germline loops: CDR1 MNHNY, CDR2 SVGAGI (reference sequence). Trimming stripped 2 bases from V and 8 bases from J, with 10 bases between. The CDR3 covers 13 residues. CDR3 sequence (DNA): TGTGCCAGCAGTTACAGGCCGTTGGAGCCCCAGCATTTT. It encodes CASSYRPLEPQHF.

This chain uses TRBV10-3 with TRBJ1-1; 8 bases map to TRBD1. There are 13 residues in the CDR3. Unmatched junction bases numbered 4, after V lost 5 bases and J lost 5 bases. Germline V gene data show CDR1 as ENHRY and CDR2 as SYGVKD. The CDR3 nucleotides read TGTGCCATCAGTCGTAGACAGGGGACTGAAGCTTTCTTT. Encoded protein: CAISRRQGTEAFF.

The rearrangement uses TRBV9 and TRBJ2-4; TRBD1 matches at 11 bases. Germline lookup yields CDR1 SGDLS and CDR2 YYNGEE. The CDR3 consists of 17 residues. J gave up 2 bases and V 2 bases, and 6 bases lay outside the gene matches. The CDR3 protein is CASSVSGTGGTKNIQYF. The CDR3 region has the DNA TGTGCCAGCAGCGTTTCCGGGACAGGGGGGACCAAAAACATTCAGTACTTC.

The chain is built from TRBV29-1 and TRBJ2-3; the D gene is possibly TRBD2 (5 bases). Germline-derived CDR1 and CDR2 are SQVTM and ANQGSEA. The V and J ends lost 3 bases and 0 bases respectively, with 10 bases between them. CDR3 length: 14 residues. The CDR3: CSVDRTGSTDTQYF. The CDR3 DNA reads TGCAGCGTTGACCGGACTGGGAGCACAGATACGCAGTATTTT.

This chain joins TRBV11-2 and TRBJ2-7; D call uncertain. Trimming stripped 0 bases from V and 0 bases from J, with 6 bases between. The CDR3 has 14 amino acids. The germline V gene has CDR1 SGHAT and CDR2 FQNNGV. CDR3 amino acids: CASSLDLSSYEQYF. The CDR3 nucleotides read TGTGCCAGCAGCTTAGATCTTAGCTCCTACGAGCAGTACTTC.

The chain combines TRBV5-6 with TRBJ2-1, with D tentatively TRBD2 (5 bases). V was clipped by 4 bases and J by 4 bases, with 15 bases between them. This CDR3 has 15 residues. Germline V gives CDR1 SGHDT, CDR2 YYEEEE. DNA of the CDR3: TGTGCCAGCAGCAGGACTCCAATCTCTTACAATGAGCAGTTCTTC. This translates into CASSRTPISYNEQFF.

The chain joins TRBV19 to TRBJ1-3; D is unclear. The CDR3 totals 15 residues. V lost 0 bases, J lost 0 bases, and 6 bases lay in between. The V gene's germline CDR1 is LNHDA and CDR2 SQIVND (reference sequence). This chain's CDR3 is CASSIEDNSGNTIYF. DNA for the CDR3: TGTGCCAGTAGTATAGAAGACAACTCTGGAAACACCATATATTTT. Drawing the rest from reference TRBV19 and TRBJ1-3, the complete variable domain is DGGITQSPKYLFRKEGQNVTLSCEQNLNHDAMYWYRQDPGQGLRLIYYSQIVNDFQKGDIAEGYSVSREKKESFPLTVTSAQKNPTAFYLCASSIEDNSGNTIYFGEGSWLTVV.

The chain is built from TRBV5-4 and TRBJ2-2; D call uncertain. The CDR3 contains 14 residues. The V gene lost 4 bases and the J gene lost 2 bases, with 9 bases spanning the gap. CDR1 is SGHNT, CDR2 YYREEE, per germline (reference sequence). CDR3 in amino acids: CASSRTDNTGELFF. In DNA form, the CDR3 reads TGTGCCAGCAGCCGGACGGATAACACCGGGGAGCTGTTTTTT.

The chain links TRBV6-1 to TRBJ1-2; perhaps TRBD1 as D (5 bases). Germline CDR1 and CDR2: MNHNS and SASEGT. V lost 6 bases to trimming and J lost 2 bases, with 7 bases between them. The CDR3 spans 12 residues. This CDR3 reads CASRTVNYGYTF. In DNA form, the CDR3 reads TGTGCCAGCAGGACAGTCAACTATGGCTACACCTTC.